This entry is about one TCR beta chain. TCRdb analysed the 5' RACE reads with MiXCR anew, one entry per CDR3 protein. The sample consists of around 230,000 distinct CDR3 sequences, roughly 6.8% of them appearing once. The sample is drawn from a study of T cells after yellow fever vaccination. This sequence originates from a man in his thirties or forties who received the YFV17D yellow fever vaccine. Here the sequenced sample was CD4+ T cells sorted from PBMCs, taken on the day of the yellow fever booster vaccination.

The CDR3 loop is CASSLVLAYEQYF. Here the CDR3 DNA reads TGTGCCAGCAGCTTAGTACTAGCTTACGAGCAGTACTTC. This chain uses TRBV7-2 with TRBJ2-7; maybe TRBD2 (6 bases). The CDR3 sequence is 13 residues long. Trimming stripped 1 base from V and 4 bases from J, with 8 bases between. Germline CDR1 SGHTA, CDR2 FQGNSA.